This note documents a single TCR beta chain sequence. Patients in Seattle were enrolled during active infection, then followed longitudinally. V lost 6 bases to trimming and J lost 9 bases; unmatched junction nucleotides: 7. Germline assignment: CDR1 SQVTM and CDR2 ANQGSEA. The CDR3 sequence is 11 residues long. Under the authors' procedure: Estimated nucleated cell counts came from reference gene primer amplification. TCRdb's table, derived via immunoSEQ multiplex PCR, lists solely in-frame clones and lacks some. The V and J calls and clone size were taken over from that table, and D and trimming were inferred from the DNA. Of 210,000 or so clones listed, roughly 85% were seen once; the top ten hold less than 6.5%. The data were obtained in a study of blood T cell repertoires in COVID-19. At the level of the study: Sites in the United States, Italy and Spain provided acute and convalescent COVID-19 samples. The cDNA or gDNA used as material had been derived from T cells, B-cell-depleted T cells, or PBMCs.

The receptor was derived from a man aged 50 or older with COVID-19, enrolled during active disease. The chain joins TRBV29-1 to TRBJ1-2; 7 positions match TRBD1. Sequenced: peripheral blood. The CDR3 DNA sequence: TGCAGCGTCGGCCAGGACAGGAGCTACACCTTC. Its translation is CSVGQDRSYTF.